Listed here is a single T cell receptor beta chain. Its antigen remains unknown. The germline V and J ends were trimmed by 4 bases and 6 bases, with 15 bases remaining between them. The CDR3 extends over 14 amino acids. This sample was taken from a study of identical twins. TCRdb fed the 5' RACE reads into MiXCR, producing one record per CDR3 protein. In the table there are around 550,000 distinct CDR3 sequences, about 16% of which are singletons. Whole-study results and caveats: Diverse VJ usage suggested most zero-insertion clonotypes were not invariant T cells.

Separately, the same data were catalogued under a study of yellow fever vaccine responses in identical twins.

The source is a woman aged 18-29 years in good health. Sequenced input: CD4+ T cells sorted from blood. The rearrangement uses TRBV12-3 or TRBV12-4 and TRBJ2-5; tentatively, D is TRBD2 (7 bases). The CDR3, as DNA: TGTGCCAGCAGTTCGAATGGGGGGGGCAAGACCCAGTACTTC. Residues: CASSSNGGGKTQYF.